The 24 T cell receptor beta chains below come from one sample, sequenced in a study of shared clonotypes between healthy human individuals. Data came from immunoSEQ multiplex PCR; TCRdb stores just in-frame clones and leaves some out. This sample has 97,000 or so clones, with over 40% found just once. What was sequenced was PBMCs. The receptors were gathered from a woman between 40 and 55 years old in good health. Some clones in this sample may be carry-over from other donors' samples.

About this clone itself: The junction shows a germline mismatch at one end, possibly a read error. The chain carries TRBV5-4 and TRBJ2-7, with D possibly being TRBD1 (6 bases). The CDR3 spans 16 residues. Germline V gene data show CDR1 as SGHNT and CDR2 as YYREEE (reference sequence). CDR3 DNA sequence: TGTGCCAGCAGCCCACAGGGCTATTCATCAATAGAGACCCAGCACTTC. It encodes CASSPQGYSSIETQHF.

This clone showed up just a few times. This sequence joins TRBV7-9 and TRBJ1-4; the D is unclear. The CDR3 runs to 15 residues. The germline V gene has CDR1 SEHNR and CDR2 FQNEAQ (reference sequence). Trimming removed 2 bases from V and 8 bases from J, with 15 bases in between. CDR3 in DNA: TGTGCCAGCAGCTTACTCAACTCAGAGGGAGAAAAACTGTTTTTT. This codes for CASSLLNSEGEKLFF. The whole variable domain, filled in from reference TRBV7-9 and TRBJ1-4, reads DTGVSQNPRHKITKRGQNVTFRCDPISEHNRLYWYRQTLGQGPEFLTYFQNEAQLEKSRLLSDRFSAERPKGSFSTLEIQRTEQGDSAMYLCASSLLNSEGEKLFFGSGTQLSVL.

This sequence joins TRBV5-1 and TRBJ2-5; TRBD1 or TRBD2 may be the D gene (6 bases each). Per the germline V gene, CDR1 is SGHRS and CDR2 is YFSETQ. CDR3 length: 14 amino acids. Trimming took off 5 bases at V and 5 bases at J, with 16 bases between the two ends. The CDR3 sequence is CASSSAGGAETQYF. The CDR3 bases are TGCGCCAGCAGTTCGGCCGGGGGCGCCGAGACCCAGTACTTC.

The sample holds one count of this clone. The chain carries TRBV7-9 and TRBJ2-3; 8 nucleotides match TRBD2. Germline values: CDR1 SEHNR, CDR2 FQNEAQ (reference sequence). The CDR3 loop spans 16 amino acids. J gave up 2 bases and V 5 bases, and 9 bases lay outside the gene matches. The CDR3 region is CASSPVSGAFTDTQYF. In DNA form, the CDR3 reads TGTGCCAGCAGCCCCGTTAGCGGGGCCTTCACAGATACGCAGTATTTT.

This clone was counted once. Given a much more abundant clone one base away, this may be a read error. Other DNA sequences in the same sample also yield this CDR3. This chain joins TRBV19 and TRBJ2-3, with D possibly matching TRBD1 (6 bases). V was cut by 4 bases and J by 6 bases, with 20 bases left in between. The CDR3 spans 16 residues. Germline values: CDR1 LNHDA, CDR2 SQIVND (reference sequence). CDR3: CASSSPEWTVTDTQYF. The DNA for the CDR3 is TGTGCCAGTAGTAGCCCGGAGTGGACAGTCACGGATACGCAGTATTTT.

CDR3 loop: CATSWARGPGNTIYF. The DNA of the CDR3 is TGTGCCACCAGCTGGGCCAGGGGGCCAGGAAACACCATATATTTT. The chain combines TRBV15 with TRBJ1-3; 8 positions match TRBD1. This CDR3 is 15 amino acids long. The V segment lost 5 bases and the J segment 4 bases; nucleotides outside the gene matches: 7. Germline V gene lookup returns CDR1 LNHNV and CDR2 YYDKDF (reference sequence).

This clone was observed a single time. This clone may be a read error of a much larger clone one base away. The chain employs TRBV11-2 and TRBJ2-3, with 8 nucleotides matching TRBD2. This CDR3 is built from 18 residues. The germline CDR1 and CDR2 sequences are SGHAT and FQNNGV. In DNA form, the CDR3 reads TGTGCCAGCAGCCTAAAAACGGCTAGCGGGCACTCCACAGATACGCAGTGTTTT. It specifies CASSLKTASGHSTDTQCF. The full variable domain, in which reference TRBV11-2 and TRBJ2-3 provide the parts outside the CDR3, is EAGVAQSPRYKIIEKRQSVAFWCNPISGHATLYWYQQILGQGPKLLIQFQNNGVVDDSQLPKDRFSAERLKGVDSTLKIQPAKLEDSAVYLCASSLKTASGHSTDTQCFGPGTRLTVL.

The chain has TRBV9 and TRBJ2-7; TRBD2 is a possible D gene (6 bases). The germline gives CDR1 SGDLS, CDR2 YYNGEE. The ends were cut back, 6 bases at V and 5 bases at J, with 21 bases in the middle. The CDR3 has 15 amino acids. CDR3 in amino acids: CASTKSGDGADEQYF. CDR3 DNA: TGTGCCAGCACCAAGTCGGGGGACGGGGCCGACGAGCAGTACTTC. Based on the CDR3 plus reference TRBV9 and TRBJ2-7, the full variable domain is DSGVTQTPKHLITATGQRVTLRCSPRSGDLSVYWYQQSLDQGLQFLIQYYNGEERAKGNILERFSAQQFPDLHSELNLSSLELGDSALYFCASTKSGDGADEQYFGPGTRLTVT.

The chain is built from TRBV18 and TRBJ2-7; a possible D gene is TRBD1 (6 bases). This CDR3 has 13 residues. The V end was cut by 4 bases, the J end by 5 bases, with 12 bases between. Germline V CDR1 and CDR2: KGHSH, LQKENI. CDR3 DNA: TGTGCCAGCTCACGCGGACAGCCCAACGAGCAGTACTTC. It translates to CASSRGQPNEQYF.

This clone is categorized as medium-sized. This chain joins TRBV30 and TRBJ2-5, with D hard to call. This CDR3 region has 11 residues. Per the germline V gene, CDR1 is GTSNPN and CDR2 is SVGIG (reference sequence). Trimming stripped 5 bases from V and 3 bases from J, with 7 bases between. As DNA, the CDR3 is TGTGCCTGGGAAACAAAAGAGACCCAGTACTTC. Residues: CAWETKETQYF.

The chain has TRBV18 and TRBJ2-1; TRBD1 might be the D (6 bases). V was shortened by 0 bases and J by 4 bases, with 13 bases between the two germline ends. This CDR3 has 16 residues. The germline CDR1 and CDR2 sequences are KGHSH and LQKENI. The CDR3 spells CASSPPVGAAYNEQFF. DNA of the CDR3: TGTGCCAGCTCACCACCGGTGGGGGCAGCATACAATGAGCAGTTCTTC.

The table lists this clone with a few counts. Possible read error: a much larger clone is one base away. This rearrangement joins TRBV30 to TRBJ2-3, with 8 bases identical to TRBD2. CDR3 length: 14 residues. J gave up 4 bases and V 8 bases, and 11 bases lay outside the gene matches. Germline V lookup: CDR1 GTSNPN, CDR2 SVGIG (reference sequence). The DNA for the CDR3 is TGTGCCCCAACTCAGCGGGAGTCGCCAGATACGCAGTATTTT. It yields the protein CAPTQRESPDTQYF.

This clone was seen many times. This chain links TRBV19 with TRBJ1-4; D call uncertain. The CDR3 runs 11 residues. The V and J ends lost 1 base and 12 bases respectively, with 6 bases between them. Per the germline V gene, CDR1 is LNHDA and CDR2 is SQIVND (reference sequence). In DNA form, the CDR3 reads TGTGCCAGTAGTATAGCGCGCCAACTGTTTTTT. The encoded protein is CASSIARQLFF.

A remark on this clone: A read error may produce the germline difference seen at one junction end. Other DNA variants within this sample encode the same CDR3. V gene TRBV7-9 combines with J gene TRBJ2-1, with D possibly being TRBD1 (5 bases). This CDR3 has 17 residues. Germline V CDR1 and CDR2: SEHNR, FQNEAQ (reference sequence). In nucleotides, the CDR3 is TGTGCTAGCACCCTAAAGCCAAGGGGCTCAGCAGGGAATGAGCAGTTCTTC. It yields the protein CASTLKPRGSAGNEQFF.

This clone was counted many times. Other DNA sequences in this specimen translate into the identical CDR3. V gene TRBV4-2 combines with J gene TRBJ2-1, with 15 nucleotides matching TRBD2. The CDR3 is made up of 16 amino acids. The V segment lost 4 bases and the J segment 7 bases; nucleotides outside the gene matches: 5. The V gene's germline CDR1 is LGHNA and CDR2 YNFKEQ. The CDR3 sequence is CASSPWTSGRGNEQFF. CDR3 coding DNA: TGTGCCAGCAGCCCTTGGACTAGCGGGAGGGGGAATGAGCAGTTCTTC.

The rearrangement joins TRBV4-2 to TRBJ2-1, with TRBD2 identical over 7 bases. Germline V lookup: CDR1 LGHNA, CDR2 YNFKEQ. V shed 0 bases and J 8 bases; nucleotides not matched to a gene: 7. The CDR3 totals 15 residues. Written as DNA, the CDR3 is TGTGCCAGCAGCCAAGATTTAGCGGGTGGCGATGAGCAGTTCTTC. Amino acids: CASSQDLAGGDEQFF.

This chain joins TRBV2 and TRBJ2-5; D call uncertain. Trimming shortened V by 1 base and J by 5 bases, and 8 bases separated the two germline ends. CDR3 size: 13 residues. Germline CDR1 reads SNHLY; CDR2 reads FYNNEI. The CDR3 DNA is TGTGCCAGCAGTGAAGGGTTGGGGGAGACCCAGTACTTC. Translated: CASSEGLGETQYF.

J is TRBJ1-4 and V is TRBV9, with 7 bases aligning to TRBD1. The CDR3 runs 15 residues. Germline assignment: CDR1 SGDLS and CDR2 YYNGEE. V was clipped by 4 bases and J by 8 bases; unmatched bases: 11. CDR3 sequence: CASSTTGAVGEKLFF. DNA for the CDR3: TGTGCCAGCAGCACTACAGGGGCCGTCGGGGAAAAACTGTTTTTT.

Of note for this clone: A far larger clone is just one base off, so this is likely a read error. Other DNA sequences from this sample encode an identical CDR3 as well. The chain uses TRBV30 and TRBJ1-1; 9 bases fit TRBD1. The CDR3 runs 11 residues. Losses at the gene ends were 8 bases for V and 8 bases for J; bases not matched to a gene: 6. CDR1 and CDR2 (germline): GTSNPN, SVGIG (reference sequence). The CDR3 sequence: CAGQGFTEAFF. The CDR3 DNA is TGTGCCGGACAGGGGTTCACCGAAGCTTTCTTT.

This clone was seen more than once but under ten times. Other DNA sequences in the sample encode the same CDR3. The rearrangement links TRBV30 to TRBJ2-6; tentative D call: TRBD2 (5 bases). V was pared by 5 bases and J by 2 bases, with 16 bases between. CDR3 length: 16 amino acids. Germline V lookup: CDR1 GTSNPN, CDR2 SVGIG (reference sequence). Here the CDR3 reads CAWAGNQLAGANVLTF. CDR3 DNA: TGTGCCTGGGCCGGGAATCAGTTGGCTGGGGCCAACGTCCTGACTTTC.

This clone was seen at least ten times. The chain has TRBV11-3 and TRBJ1-1; D is ambiguous. Looked up from germline, CDR1 is SGHNT and CDR2 is YENEEA. V was clipped by 2 bases and J by 5 bases, with 9 bases between them. CDR3 size: 13 residues. CDR3 in DNA: TGTGCCAGCAGCTTAAGTTTGGGGACTGAAGCTTTCTTT. It encodes CASSLSLGTEAFF.

At least ten counts were recorded for this clone. The V gene is TRBV5-1, the J gene TRBJ2-7, with a weak D call TRBD1 (5 bases). V was trimmed by 0 bases and J by 5 bases, leaving 6 bases between them. The CDR3 totals 12 residues. Germline lookup yields CDR1 SGHRS and CDR2 YFSETQ. The CDR3 DNA reads as TGCGCCAGCAGCTTGGCAGGGCACGAGCAGTACTTC. Its protein is CASSLAGHEQYF.

This clone appeared a single time. The chain joins TRBV13 to TRBJ2-5; 8 bases are shared with TRBD2. Germline values: CDR1 PRHDT, CDR2 FYEKMQ (reference sequence). V shed 6 bases, J shed 1 base, and the junction held 1 base outside the gene matches. The CDR3 covers 13 residues. The CDR3 sequence: CASSSGTQETQYF. The CDR3 region has the DNA TGTGCCAGCAGTAGCGGGACCCAAGAGACCCAGTACTTC.

V and J are TRBV5-4 and TRBJ2-7; TRBD1 is a possible D gene (6 bases). Trimming took off 5 bases at V and 2 bases at J, with 11 bases between the two ends. This CDR3 is 13 amino acids long. CDR1 and CDR2 (germline): SGHNT, YYREEE (reference sequence). The CDR3 is CASSPDRTYEQYF. The CDR3 DNA sequence: TGTGCCAGCAGTCCAGACAGGACCTACGAGCAGTACTTC.